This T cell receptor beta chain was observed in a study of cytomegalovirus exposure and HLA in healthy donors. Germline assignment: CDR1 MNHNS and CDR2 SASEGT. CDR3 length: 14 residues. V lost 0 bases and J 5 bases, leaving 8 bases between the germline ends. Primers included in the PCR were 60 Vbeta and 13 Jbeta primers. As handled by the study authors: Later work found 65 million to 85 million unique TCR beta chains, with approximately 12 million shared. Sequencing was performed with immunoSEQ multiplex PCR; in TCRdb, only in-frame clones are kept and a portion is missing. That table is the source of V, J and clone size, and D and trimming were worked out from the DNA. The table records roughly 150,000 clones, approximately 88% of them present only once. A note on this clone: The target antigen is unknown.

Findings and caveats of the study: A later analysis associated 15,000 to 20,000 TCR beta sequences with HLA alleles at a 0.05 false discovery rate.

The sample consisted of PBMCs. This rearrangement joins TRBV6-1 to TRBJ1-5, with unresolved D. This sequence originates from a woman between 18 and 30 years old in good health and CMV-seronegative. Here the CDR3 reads CASSEASRDQPQHF. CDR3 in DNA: TGTGCCAGCAGTGAAGCGAGTAGAGATCAGCCCCAGCATTTT.